These T cell receptor beta chains were read from a single sample in a study of shared clonotypes between healthy human individuals. TCRdb's table, derived via immunoSEQ multiplex PCR, lists solely in-frame clones and lacks some. The table has approximately 2.5 million clones, 93% seen once. Input material: naive CD4+ T cells from PBMCs. Receptors were obtained from a man in his late teens or twenties in good health. Some clones in this sample may be carry-over from other donors' samples. Each CDR3 is given with its conserved first and last residue. A D gene is named only where the DNA matches it firmly. Rows give clone size only sometimes, using once, few, many, or a class for an expanded clone.

D | size | J | V | CDR3 | DNA
TRBD1 | - | TRBJ1-6 | TRBV5-4 | CASSPHSDRGRSPLHF | TGTGCCAGCAGCCCCCACTCGGACAGGGGACGTTCACCCCTCCACTTT
- | - | TRBJ1-4 | TRBV18 | CASSPRVNEKLFF | TGTGCCAGCTCCCCCAGGGTTAATGAAAAACTGTTTTTT
- | - | TRBJ2-7 | TRBV2 | CASSDQGSSYEQYF | TGTGCCAGCAGTGATCAGGGGAGCTCCTACGAGCAGTACTTC
TRBD2 | - | TRBJ2-5 | TRBV7-2 | CASSRIAGGPQETQYF | TGTGCCAGCAGCCGAATAGCGGGAGGCCCCCAAGAGACCCAGTACTTC
- | once | TRBJ2-7 | TRBV29-1 | CSVELTRGSGYEQYF | TGCAGCGTTGAACTGACTCGGGGGAGCGGCTACGAGCAGTACTTC
TRBD1 | - | TRBJ1-1 | TRBV2 | CASRALRGDTEAFF | TGTGCCAGCAGAGCTCTCAGGGGGGACACTGAAGCTTTCTTT
- | - | TRBJ2-5 | TRBV4-1 | CASSQVGLIQETQYF | TGCGCCAGCAGCCAAGTCGGACTAATTCAAGAGACCCAGTACTTC
- | - | TRBJ1-2 | TRBV28 | CASSLGGTLNYGYTF | TGTGCCAGCAGTTTGGGGGGAACCCTTAACTATGGCTACACCTTC
- | - | TRBJ1-1 | TRBV6-5 | CASRAGPTEAFF | TGTGCCAGCAGGGCAGGTCCCACTGAAGCTTTCTTT
- | - | TRBJ1-3 | TRBV7-3 | CASSLGSGNTIYF | TGTGCCAGCAGCTTAGGGAGTGGAAACACCATATATTTT
- | - | TRBJ2-2 | TRBV7-9 | CASSPDKNTGELFF | TGTGCCAGCAGTCCAGACAAGAACACCGGGGAGCTGTTTTTT
- | - | TRBJ1-2 | TRBV28 | CASSLVASMYGYTF | TGTGCCAGCAGTTTAGTCGCGAGTATGTACGGCTACACCTTC
TRBD1 | - | TRBJ2-1 | TRBV28 | CASSPPGQSYNEQFF | TGTGCCAGCAGCCCCCCGGGACAGAGCTACAATGAGCAGTTCTTC
TRBD1 | - | TRBJ1-2 | TRBV7-2 | CASSLAGQGGYYGYTF | TGTGCCAGCAGCTTAGCGGGACAGGGCGGGTACTATGGCTACACCTTC
TRBD2 | - | TRBJ2-3 | TRBV29-1 | CSLSGGPSTDTQYF | TGCAGCTTGAGCGGGGGCCCTAGCACAGATACGCAGTATTTT
- | - | TRBJ1-5 | TRBV27 | CASSPGRISNQPQHF | TGTGCCAGCAGTCCCGGACGGATAAGCAATCAGCCCCAGCATTTT
- | - | TRBJ1-4 | TRBV2 | CASSEALPKLFF | TGTGCCAGCAGTGAAGCGCTTCCAAAACTGTTTTTT
- | - | TRBJ1-3 | TRBV2 | CASTVSGNTIYF | TGTGCCAGCACGGTCTCTGGAAACACCATATATTTT
- | few | TRBJ1-1 | TRBV7-8 | CASSLFGENTEAFF | TGTGCCAGCAGCTTATTTGGGGAGAACACTGAAGCTTTCTTT
- | - | TRBJ2-7 | TRBV7-3 | CASSLNPQVGEQYF | TGTGCCAGCAGCTTAAATCCCCAGGTCGGGGAGCAGTACTTC
- | - | TRBJ2-1 | TRBV5-1 | CASSLGGGRGDEQFF | TGCGCCAGCAGCTTGGGTGGCGGCAGGGGGGATGAGCAGTTCTTC
- | - | TRBJ2-1 | TRBV6-6 | CASRTYNEQFF | TGTGCCAGCAGGACATACAATGAGCAGTTCTTC
- | - | TRBJ1-1 | TRBV29-1 | CSVALGLVAEAFF | TGCAGCGTTGCTCTGGGCTTGGTGGCTGAAGCTTTCTTT
- | once | TRBJ2-7 | TRBV28 | CATLGRPSYEQYF | TGTGCCACCCTAGGACGCCCCTCCTACGAGCAGTACTTC
TRBD1 | - | TRBJ2-7 | TRBV7-8 | CASSSGTDEQYF | TGTGCCAGCAGCTCTGGGACAGACGAGCAGTACTTC
- | - | TRBJ1-1 | TRBV5-1 | CASSLAQNTEAFF | TGCGCCAGCAGCTTGGCACAGAACACTGAAGCTTTCTTT
TRBD2 | - | TRBJ2-5 | TRBV5-1 | CASSLGWREDGETQYF | TGCGCCAGCAGCCTGGGCTGGCGGGAGGACGGAGAGACCCAGTACTTC
TRBD2 | - | TRBJ2-1 | TRBV7-8 | CASSPGLAAFYNEQFF | TGTGCCAGCAGCCCGGGACTAGCGGCTTTTTACAATGAGCAGTTCTTC
TRBD2 | - | TRBJ2-5 | TRBV28 | CASSGTSGTQYF | TGTGCCAGCAGTGGGACTAGCGGCACCCAGTACTTC
- | - | TRBJ2-5 | TRBV14 | CASSQAGAQYF | TGTGCCAGCAGCCAAGCGGGGGCCCAGTACTTC
- | - | TRBJ2-2 | TRBV18 | CASSHGQHTGELFF | TGTGCCAGCTCACACGGACAGCACACCGGGGAGCTGTTTTTT
- | - | TRBJ1-1 | TRBV5-5 | CASRFNRDKARGTEAFF | TGTGCCAGCAGGTTTAACCGGGACAAAGCACGGGGCACTGAAGCTTTCTTT
- | once | TRBJ1-2 | TRBV7-8 | CASSLAGSDYGYTF | TGTGCCAGCAGCTTAGCGGGGTCTGACTATGGCTACACCTTC
- | - | TRBJ1-1 | TRBV27 | CASSLLGLKSEAFF | TGTGCCAGCAGTTTATTAGGGTTAAAGTCTGAAGCTTTCTTT
- | once | TRBJ1-4 | TRBV5-1 | CASSLGTVANEKLFF | TGCGCCAGCAGCTTGGGGACAGTAGCTAATGAAAAACTGTTTTTT
- | - | TRBJ2-7 | TRBV6-5 | CASRSAGGYEQYF | TGTGCCAGCAGATCGGCAGGGGGGTACGAGCAGTACTTC
- | - | TRBJ2-3 | TRBV14 | CASSQDRRPIIQYF | TGTGCCAGCAGCCAAGATCGGCGGCCCATAATCCAGTATTTT
TRBD2 | - | TRBJ2-4 | TRBV5-1 | CASSDAAGVNIQYF | TGCGCCAGCAGCGATGCAGCGGGAGTTAACATTCAGTACTTC
TRBD2 | - | TRBJ2-2 | TRBV9 | CASSVSGSPDNTGELFF | TGTGCCAGCAGCGTCAGCGGGAGCCCCGACAACACCGGGGAGCTGTTTTTT
TRBD1 | - | TRBJ1-5 | TRBV19 | CASSITGDRHSNQPQHF | TGTGCCAGTAGCATTACAGGGGACAGGCATAGCAATCAGCCCCAGCATTTT
TRBD2 | - | TRBJ2-1 | TRBV4-2 | CASSQRGGLVKNEQFF | TGTGCCAGCAGCCAACGGGGCGGACTAGTTAAGAATGAGCAGTTCTTC
TRBD1 | - | TRBJ1-1 | TRBV6-5 | CASSYPPGQGNTEAFF | TGTGCCAGCAGTTACCCACCGGGACAGGGTAACACTGAAGCTTTCTTT
- | - | TRBJ1-5 | TRBV7-2 | CASSLGGAVNQPQHF | TGTGCCAGCAGCTTAGGTGGGGCGGTCAATCAGCCCCAGCATTTT
- | - | TRBJ1-1 | TRBV11-2 | CASSLTGAVAFF | TGTGCCAGCAGCTTAACCGGGGCGGTGGCTTTCTTT
- | - | TRBJ2-3 | TRBV30 | CAWSVVADTQYF | TGTGCCTGGAGTGTAGTAGCAGATACGCAGTATTTT
- | - | TRBJ1-4 | TRBV5-6 | CASSRTVGSDEKLFF | TGTGCCAGCAGCCGAACAGTGGGGTCTGATGAAAAACTGTTTTTT
- | - | TRBJ2-3 | TRBV5-6 | CASSLDSGGYTQYF | TGTGCCAGCAGCTTGGACTCCGGAGGGTATACGCAGTATTTT